The present T cell receptor beta chain was sequenced within a study of tumor-infiltrating lymphocytes in primary liver carcinoma. Study background: By surgical resection, the patients were treated for their primary liver carcinoma.

Details on this clonotype: What it binds is not known.

They got blood RNA out of unsorted whole blood and also pulled out germline DNA. TCR beta cDNA was prepared out of about 510 ng total RNA by means of a constant-region primer. Libraries for TCR beta were built through three nested multiplex PCR rounds, which together made up a slightly modified ARM-PCR procedure. Investigators reported that the first two PCR rounds, at roughly 11 cycles each, used TRBV1-TRBV30 forward primers with a C-beta reverse primer. Each CDR3 protein is one row after TCRdb ran MiXCR on the multiplex PCR reads. The sample includes approximately 300,000 distinct CDR3 sequences, 65% of them seen just once. Germline CDR1 SGHAT, CDR2 FQDESV (reference sequence). This CDR3 region has 17 residues. Study results and caveats: In tumor-adjacent and tumor-blood pairs, overlap was lower than in tumor region pairs. With p = 0.039, the top-250-clone fraction in tumors significantly exceeded that in blood.

The V call is TRBV11-1, the J call TRBJ2-4; 12 nucleotides agree with TRBD2. The sample taken for sequencing was peripheral blood. The sequence derives from a man aged 35 to 55 with primary liver carcinoma and hepatitis B virus infection. The CDR3 loop reads CVSSFPWTSGTKNIQYF. As DNA, the CDR3 is TGTGTCAGTAGCTTTCCCTGGACTAGCGGGACCAAAAACATTCAGTACTTC.